The 19 T cell receptor beta chains presented below share a single source sample, sequenced in a study of graft-versus-host responses after intestinal transplantation. These receptors are not linked to any known antigen. Method: immunoSEQ multiplex PCR; TCRdb's copy keeps in-frame clones and lacks some. The profile covers approximately 86,000 clones, with about nine tenths appearing a single time and roughly 0.36% taken by the ten largest. The sample in question was unstimulated CD8+ T cells sorted from spleen or lymph node cells, obtained before transplant. The receptors stem from a human donor who was the organ donor for an intestinal transplant.

J is TRBJ2-1 and V is TRBV2; maybe TRBD2 (5 bases). The germline CDR1 and CDR2 sequences are SNHLY and FYNNEI. The CDR3 is 13 amino acids. With 7 bases removed from V and 3 bases from J, the gap between germline ends came to 10 bases. The chain's CDR3 is CASTEDFYNEQFF. As DNA, the CDR3 is TGTGCCAGCACTGAGGACTTCTACAATGAGCAGTTCTTC.

This sequence joins TRBV27 and TRBJ2-2; D gene uncertain. The CDR3 is 14 amino acids. CDR1 MNHEY and CDR2 SMNVEV come from the germline V gene (reference sequence). Deletions cut 7 bases from V and 7 bases from J, with 16 bases between. CDR3 region: CASNQPEALGELFF. CDR3 coding DNA: TGTGCCAGCAACCAACCAGAGGCTCTCGGGGAGCTGTTTTTT.

The V and J genes are TRBV25-1 and TRBJ1-6; D call uncertain. Germline V gene data show CDR1 as MGHDK and CDR2 as SYGVNS. V was clipped by 8 bases and J by 0 bases, with 11 bases between them. This CDR3 contains 15 residues. CDR3 sequence: CASRFTGSYNSPLHF. CDR3 nucleotides: TGTGCCAGCCGGTTCACGGGCTCCTATAATTCACCCCTCCACTTT. The whole variable domain, filled in from reference TRBV25-1 and TRBJ1-6, reads EADIYQTPRYLVIGTGKKITLECSQTMGHDKMYWYQQDPGMELHLIHYSYGVNSTEKGDLSSESTVSRIRTEHFPLTLESARPSHTSQYLCASRFTGSYNSPLHFGNGTRLTVT.

This rearrangement joins TRBV19 to TRBJ1-2; 10 bases match TRBD1. Trimming cost V 4 bases and J 13 bases; bases outside gene matches: 9. The CDR3 contains 13 residues. CDR1 is LNHDA, CDR2 SQIVND, per germline (reference sequence). The CDR3 here is CASSTFTGTGATF. CDR3 nucleotide sequence: TGTGCCAGTAGTACATTTACCGGGACAGGGGCCACCTTC.

The gene calls are TRBV2 and TRBJ1-1, with 7 positions matching TRBD1. This CDR3 has 13 residues. V lost 11 bases, J lost 0 bases, and 6 bases stayed unmatched. Germline V gene data show CDR1 as SNHLY and CDR2 as FYNNEI. In nucleotides, the CDR3 is TGTGCCTCACCGGGACAGCTGAACACTGAAGCTTTCTTT. It encodes CASPGQLNTEAFF.

This clone was seen just once. V is TRBV7-9 and J is TRBJ2-3, with D possibly being TRBD2 (5 bases). V lost 4 bases and J lost 6, with 20 bases in between. From germline, CDR1 is SEHNR and CDR2 FQNEAQ (reference sequence). CDR3 length: 16 residues. The CDR3 region is CASSSRTGPKRDTQYF. The CDR3 DNA reads TGTGCCAGCAGCTCACGAACGGGCCCCAAGCGGGATACGCAGTATTTT.

The genes are TRBV9 and TRBJ2-5, with 9 bases aligning to TRBD1. The DNA matches TRBJ2-7 better at its end, which makes the J call doubtful. The germline gives CDR1 SGDLS, CDR2 YYNGEE. CDR3 length: 15 amino acids. CDR3 DNA: TGTGCCAGCAGCCTCTCCCGGGACAGGGACTACGAGCAGTACTTC. It is translated as CASSLSRDRDYEQYF.

The DNA for the CDR3 is TGTGCCAGCAGCGTCGACGGGGGGCCCCAAATGAACACTGAAGCTTTCTTT. It is translated as CASSVDGGPQMNTEAFF. The V and J genes are TRBV9 and TRBJ1-1; TRBD1 might be the D (6 bases). Between the trimmed V and J ends, which lost 2 bases and 0 bases, there was a span of 17 bases. This CDR3 is built from 17 residues. Germline lookup yields CDR1 SGDLS and CDR2 YYNGEE.

This chain connects TRBV29-1 to TRBJ1-2, with TRBD1 matching 10 bases. This CDR3 is built from 15 residues. With V trimmed by 6 bases and J by 6 bases, 13 bases remained unmatched. Germline V lookup: CDR1 SQVTM, CDR2 ANQGSEA. The CDR3 DNA reads as TGCAGCGTCGCCGGGACAGGGGACGATCTGCATGGCTACACCTTC. Amino acids: CSVAGTGDDLHGYTF.

This sequence joins TRBV7-6 and TRBJ1-2; 7 nucleotides agree with TRBD1. CDR1 and CDR2 from the germline V gene are SGHVS and FNYEAQ. V dropped 5 bases and J dropped 3; count of bases not matched to a gene: 12. The CDR3 sequence is 16 residues long. In DNA, the CDR3 is TGTGCCAGCAGCCCCGGACAGGTTGGGGGTCACTATGGCTACACCTTC. This sequence encodes CASSPGQVGGHYGYTF.

This sequence joins TRBV9 and TRBJ2-7; 11 bases agree with TRBD2. J gave up 4 bases and V 3 bases, and 18 bases lay outside the gene matches. The CDR3 has 19 residues. The V gene's germline CDR1 is SGDLS and CDR2 YYNGEE. In nucleotides, the CDR3 is TGTGCCAGCAGCGCCTCTAGCGGGGGGAGATCTTTGAGCCCTTACGAGCAGTACTTC. Encoded protein: CASSASSGGRSLSPYEQYF.

V and J are TRBV13 and TRBJ2-7; 8 bases are a match to TRBD1. Germline V gene data show CDR1 as PRHDT and CDR2 as FYEKMQ (reference sequence). V lost 5 bases, J lost 5 bases, and 5 bases stayed unmatched. The CDR3 loop spans 13 amino acids. The CDR3 nucleotides are TGTGCCAGCAGCCGGACAGGGTACCACGAGCAGTACTTC. It translates to CASSRTGYHEQYF.

This clone turned up a few times. The chain joins TRBV4-1 to TRBJ2-7; D is perhaps TRBD2 (5 bases). V was pared by 1 base and J by 6 bases, with 7 bases between. CDR3 length: 12 amino acids. Germline V gene sequence: CDR1 MGHRA, CDR2 YSYEKL. The CDR3 region is CASSQGGVEQYF. CDR3 DNA sequence: TGCGCCAGCAGCCAAGGGGGAGTCGAGCAGTACTTC.

Only one count was recorded for this clone. The chain employs TRBV29-1 and TRBJ2-2; D gene ambiguous. The CDR3 has 12 amino acids. Germline V lookup: CDR1 SQVTM, CDR2 ANQGSEA. V lost 1 base and J lost 6, with 6 bases in between. CDR3 in DNA: TGCAGCGTTGAAGCCGCGGCCGGGGAGCTGTTTTTT. Translation: CSVEAAAGELFF.

The chain combines TRBV4-3 with TRBJ1-2; perhaps TRBD1 as D (5 bases). Looked up from germline, CDR1 is LGHNA and CDR2 is YSLEER. V dropped 6 bases and J dropped 1 base, with 18 bases sitting between them. This CDR3 comprises 16 residues. The CDR3 region is CASSQIGSGFNYGYTF. The DNA for the CDR3 is TGCGCCAGCAGTCAAATCGGCTCAGGGTTTAACTATGGCTACACCTTC.

The V call is TRBV19, the J call TRBJ1-4, with D unclear. Trimming cost V 0 bases and J 9 bases, with 23 bases left between them. This CDR3 comprises 18 residues. Germline V gives CDR1 LNHDA, CDR2 SQIVND (reference sequence). The CDR3 DNA reads TGTGCCAGTAGTATAGACCCCCCACGAGTGTTGGTAGATCAAAAACTGTTTTTT. Protein product: CASSIDPPRVLVDQKLFF.

This clone came up a few times. The rearrangement uses TRBV15 and TRBJ1-4; the match to TRBD1 covers 10 bases. The V segment lost 7 bases and the J segment 6 bases; nucleotides outside the gene matches: 2. The CDR3 is made up of 13 amino acids. Germline V CDR1 and CDR2: LNHNV, YYDKDF (reference sequence). CDR3 DNA: TGTGCCACCACTGGGACAGGGGATGAAAAACTGTTTTTT. Translated, it gives CATTGTGDEKLFF.

The rearrangement joins TRBV4-3 to TRBJ2-7, with D possibly being TRBD2 (5 bases). V lost 3 bases and J 4 bases, leaving 19 bases between the germline ends. Germline CDR1 is LGHNA and CDR2 is YSLEER. CDR3 length: 16 residues. This CDR3 reads CASSQDRMQRAYEQYF. CDR3 nucleotides: TGCGCCAGCAGCCAGGACCGGATGCAGAGGGCATACGAGCAGTACTTC.

This clone showed up just once. V and J are TRBV11-2 and TRBJ2-3; 9 nucleotides match TRBD2. Germline loops: CDR1 SGHAT, CDR2 FQNNGV. This CDR3 has 16 amino acids. Losses at the gene ends were 5 bases for V and 6 bases for J; bases not matched to a gene: 12. CDR3 in amino acids: CASSPKGGGAGDTQYF. The CDR3 bases are TGTGCCAGCAGCCCTAAGGGCGGGGGGGCCGGGGATACGCAGTATTTT.